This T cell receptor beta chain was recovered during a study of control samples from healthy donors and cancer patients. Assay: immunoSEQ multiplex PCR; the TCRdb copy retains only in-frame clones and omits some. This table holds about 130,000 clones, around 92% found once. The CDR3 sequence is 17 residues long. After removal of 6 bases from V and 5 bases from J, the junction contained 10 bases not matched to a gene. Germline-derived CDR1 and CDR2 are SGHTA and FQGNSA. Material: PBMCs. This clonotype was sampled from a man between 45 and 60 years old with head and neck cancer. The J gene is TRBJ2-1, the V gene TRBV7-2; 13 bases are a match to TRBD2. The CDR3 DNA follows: TGTGCCAGCAGTCTCAGGACTAGCGGGAGACTCCACAATGAGCAGTTCTTC. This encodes CASSLRTSGRLHNEQFF.